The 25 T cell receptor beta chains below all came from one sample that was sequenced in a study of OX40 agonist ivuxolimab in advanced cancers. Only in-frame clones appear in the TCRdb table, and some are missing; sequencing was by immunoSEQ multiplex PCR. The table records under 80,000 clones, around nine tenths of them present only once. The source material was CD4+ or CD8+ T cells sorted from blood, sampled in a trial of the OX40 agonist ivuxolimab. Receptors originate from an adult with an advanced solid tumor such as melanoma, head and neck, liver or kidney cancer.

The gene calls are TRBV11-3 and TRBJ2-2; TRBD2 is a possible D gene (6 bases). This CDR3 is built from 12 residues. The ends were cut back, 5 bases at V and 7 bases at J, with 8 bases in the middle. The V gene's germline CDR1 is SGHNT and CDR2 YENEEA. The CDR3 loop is CASSGEVGELFF. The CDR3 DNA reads TGTGCCAGCAGCGGGGAGGTCGGGGAGCTGTTTTTT.

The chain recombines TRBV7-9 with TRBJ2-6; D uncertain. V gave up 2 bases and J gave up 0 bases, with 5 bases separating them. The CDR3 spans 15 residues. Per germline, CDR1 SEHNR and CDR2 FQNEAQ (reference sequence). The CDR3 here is CASSLLVSGANVLTF. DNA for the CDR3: TGTGCCAGCAGCTTATTAGTCTCTGGGGCCAACGTCCTGACTTTC.

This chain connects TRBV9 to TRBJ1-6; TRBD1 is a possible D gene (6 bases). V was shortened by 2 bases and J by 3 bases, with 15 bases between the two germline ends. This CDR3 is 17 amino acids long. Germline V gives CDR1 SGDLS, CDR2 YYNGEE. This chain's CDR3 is CASSVTDSSFYNSPLHF. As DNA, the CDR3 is TGTGCCAGCAGCGTTACGGACAGCTCATTCTATAATTCACCCCTCCACTTT.

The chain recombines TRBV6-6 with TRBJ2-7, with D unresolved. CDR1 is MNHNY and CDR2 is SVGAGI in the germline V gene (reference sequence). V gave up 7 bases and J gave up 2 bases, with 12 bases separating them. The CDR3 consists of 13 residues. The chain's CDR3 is CASTRRSPYEQYF. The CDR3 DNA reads TGTGCCAGCACAAGGAGAAGTCCCTACGAGCAGTACTTC.

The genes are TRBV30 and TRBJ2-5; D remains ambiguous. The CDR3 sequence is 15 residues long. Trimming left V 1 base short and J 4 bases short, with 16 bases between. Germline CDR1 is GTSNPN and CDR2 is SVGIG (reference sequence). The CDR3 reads CAWSAPRGWGETQYF. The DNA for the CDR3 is TGTGCCTGGAGTGCCCCCCGCGGATGGGGAGAGACCCAGTACTTC.

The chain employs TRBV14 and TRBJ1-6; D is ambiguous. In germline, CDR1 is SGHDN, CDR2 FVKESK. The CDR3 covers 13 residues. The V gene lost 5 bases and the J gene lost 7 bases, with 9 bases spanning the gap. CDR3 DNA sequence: TGTGCCAGCAGCTACTTACAGAATTCACCCCTCCACTTT. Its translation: CASSYLQNSPLHF.

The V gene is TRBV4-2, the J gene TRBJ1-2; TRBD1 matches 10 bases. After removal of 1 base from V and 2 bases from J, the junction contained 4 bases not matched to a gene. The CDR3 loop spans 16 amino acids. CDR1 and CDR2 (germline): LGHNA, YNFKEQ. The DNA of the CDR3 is TGTGCCAGCAGCCAAGGAGGACAGGGGGTGAACTATGGCTACACCTTC. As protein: CASSQGGQGVNYGYTF.

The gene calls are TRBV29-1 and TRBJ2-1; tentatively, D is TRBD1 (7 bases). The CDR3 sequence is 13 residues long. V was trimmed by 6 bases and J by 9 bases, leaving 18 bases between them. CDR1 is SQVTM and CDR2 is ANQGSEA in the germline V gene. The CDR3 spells CSVSRGRGVEQFF. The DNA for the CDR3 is TGCAGCGTATCCCGAGGCAGGGGGGTTGAGCAGTTCTTC.

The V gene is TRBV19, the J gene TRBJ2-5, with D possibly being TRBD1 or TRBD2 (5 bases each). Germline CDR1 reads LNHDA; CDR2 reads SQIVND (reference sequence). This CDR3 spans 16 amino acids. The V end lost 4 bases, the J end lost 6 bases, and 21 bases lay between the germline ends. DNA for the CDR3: TGTGCCAGTAGTACCTCTAGGGGAGTCACGGGACAGACCCAGTACTTC. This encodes CASSTSRGVTGQTQYF.

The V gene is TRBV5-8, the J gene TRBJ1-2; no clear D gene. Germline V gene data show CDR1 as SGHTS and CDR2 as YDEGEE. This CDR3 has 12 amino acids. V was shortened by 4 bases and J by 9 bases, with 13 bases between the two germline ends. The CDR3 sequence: CASSQDGRSYTF. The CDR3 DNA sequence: TGTGCCAGCAGCCAAGATGGACGGAGCTACACCTTC.

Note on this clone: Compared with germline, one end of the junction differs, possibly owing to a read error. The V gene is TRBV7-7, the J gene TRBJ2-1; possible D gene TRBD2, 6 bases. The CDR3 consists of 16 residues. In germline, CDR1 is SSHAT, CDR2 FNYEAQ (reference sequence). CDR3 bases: TGTGCTAGCAGCTTACAATTTAGCGGTGCCTACAATGAGCAGTTCTTC. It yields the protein CASSLQFSGAYNEQFF.

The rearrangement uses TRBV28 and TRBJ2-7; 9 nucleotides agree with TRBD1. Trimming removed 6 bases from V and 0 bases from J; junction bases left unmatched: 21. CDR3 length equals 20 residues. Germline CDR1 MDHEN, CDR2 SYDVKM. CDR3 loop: CASSPYTTGQGHLSSYEQYF. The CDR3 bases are TGTGCCAGCAGCCCCTACACCACGGGACAGGGACATTTGAGCTCCTACGAGCAGTACTTC.

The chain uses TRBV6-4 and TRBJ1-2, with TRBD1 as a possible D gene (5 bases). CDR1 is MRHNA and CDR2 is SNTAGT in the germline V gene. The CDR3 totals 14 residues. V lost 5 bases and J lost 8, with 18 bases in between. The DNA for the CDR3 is TGTGCCAGCAGTAATATAGGGGAGAGGTACGGCTACACCTTC. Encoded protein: CASSNIGERYGYTF.

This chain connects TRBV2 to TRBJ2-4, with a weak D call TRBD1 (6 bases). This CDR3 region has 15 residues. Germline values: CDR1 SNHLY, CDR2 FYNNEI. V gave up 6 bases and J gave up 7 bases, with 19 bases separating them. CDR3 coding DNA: TGTGCCAGCAGCGTACAGGTGGGGGCTGGGAACATTCAGTACTTC. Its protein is CASSVQVGAGNIQYF.

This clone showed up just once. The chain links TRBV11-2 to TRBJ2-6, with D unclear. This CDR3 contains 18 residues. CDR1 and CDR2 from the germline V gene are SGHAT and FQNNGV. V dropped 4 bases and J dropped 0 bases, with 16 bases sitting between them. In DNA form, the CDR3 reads TGTGCCAGCAGCTCGGGCCCTTTTGGGGTCTCTGGGGCCAACGTCCTGACTTTC. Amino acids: CASSSGPFGVSGANVLTF.

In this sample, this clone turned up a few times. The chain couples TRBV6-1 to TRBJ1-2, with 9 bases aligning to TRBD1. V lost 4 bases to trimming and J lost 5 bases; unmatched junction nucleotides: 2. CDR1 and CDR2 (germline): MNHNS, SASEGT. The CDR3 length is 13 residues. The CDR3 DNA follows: TGTGCCAGCAGTGGACAGGGGGGATATGGCTACACCTTC. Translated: CASSGQGGYGYTF.

The CDR3 loop is CASSAPGGGGELFF. CDR3 bases: TGTGCCAGCAGTGCCCCGGGGGGCGGCGGGGAGCTGTTTTTT. The chain recombines TRBV28 with TRBJ2-2; D might be TRBD2 (7 bases). Germline CDR1 MDHEN, CDR2 SYDVKM. CDR3 length equals 14 residues. Between the trimmed V and J ends, which lost 5 bases and 7 bases, there was a span of 14 bases.

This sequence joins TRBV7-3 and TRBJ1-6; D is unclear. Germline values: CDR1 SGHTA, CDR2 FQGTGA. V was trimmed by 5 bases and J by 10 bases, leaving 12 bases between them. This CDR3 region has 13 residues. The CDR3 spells CASSPEEGSPLHF. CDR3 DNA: TGTGCCAGCAGCCCAGAAGAGGGATCACCCCTCCACTTT. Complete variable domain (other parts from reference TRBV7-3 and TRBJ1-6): GAGVSQTPSNKVTEKGKYVELRCDPISGHTALYWYRQSLGQGPEFLIYFQGTGAADDSGLPNDRFFAVRPEGSVSTLKIQRTERGDSAVYLCASSPEEGSPLHFGNGTRLTVT.

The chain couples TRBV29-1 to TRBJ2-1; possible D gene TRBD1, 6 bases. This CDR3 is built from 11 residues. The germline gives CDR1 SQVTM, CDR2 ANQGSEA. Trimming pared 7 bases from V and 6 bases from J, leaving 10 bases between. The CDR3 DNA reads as TGCAGCGGCGGCAGGGGCAATGAGCAGTTCTTC. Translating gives CSGGRGNEQFF.

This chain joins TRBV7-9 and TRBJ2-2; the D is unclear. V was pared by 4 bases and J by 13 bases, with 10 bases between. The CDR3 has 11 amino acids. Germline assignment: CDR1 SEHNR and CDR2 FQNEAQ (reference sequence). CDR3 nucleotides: TGTGCCAGCAGCTCTAGGTGGTGGCTGTTTTTT. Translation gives CASSSRWWLFF.

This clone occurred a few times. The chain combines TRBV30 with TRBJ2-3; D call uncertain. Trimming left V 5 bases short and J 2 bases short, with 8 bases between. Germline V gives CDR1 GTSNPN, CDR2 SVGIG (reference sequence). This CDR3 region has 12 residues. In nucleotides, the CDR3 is TGTGCCTGGGACCTAACCACAGATACGCAGTATTTT. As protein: CAWDLTTDTQYF.

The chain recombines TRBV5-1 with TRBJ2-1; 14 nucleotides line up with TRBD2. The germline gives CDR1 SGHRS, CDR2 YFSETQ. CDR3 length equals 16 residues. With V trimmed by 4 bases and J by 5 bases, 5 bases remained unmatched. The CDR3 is CASSARLAGGHNEQFF. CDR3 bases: TGCGCCAGCAGCGCCAGACTAGCGGGGGGGCACAATGAGCAGTTCTTC.

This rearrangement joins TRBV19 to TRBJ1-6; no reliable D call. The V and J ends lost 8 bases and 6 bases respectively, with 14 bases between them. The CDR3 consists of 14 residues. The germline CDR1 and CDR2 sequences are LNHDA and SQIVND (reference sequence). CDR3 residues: CASGGLTGNSPLHF. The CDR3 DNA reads TGTGCCAGTGGTGGCCTCACCGGTAATTCACCCCTCCACTTT.

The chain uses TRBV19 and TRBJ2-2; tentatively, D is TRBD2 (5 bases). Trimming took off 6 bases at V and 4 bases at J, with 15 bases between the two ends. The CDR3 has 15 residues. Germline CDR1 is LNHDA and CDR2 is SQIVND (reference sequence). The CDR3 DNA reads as TGTGCCAGTAGGGAAAGGCGGGTCGTCACCGGGGAGCTGTTTTTT. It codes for CASRERRVVTGELFF.

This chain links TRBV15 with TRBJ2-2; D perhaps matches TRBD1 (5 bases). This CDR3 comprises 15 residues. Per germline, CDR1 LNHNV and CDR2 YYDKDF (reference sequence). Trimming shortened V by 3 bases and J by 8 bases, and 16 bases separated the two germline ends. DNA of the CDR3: TGTGCCACCAGCAGTGACGGACACCCTGGGGGGGAGCTGTTTTTT. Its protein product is CATSSDGHPGGELFF.